The following is a T cell receptor (beta chain) sequence with its context. There are 13 residues in the CDR3. Germline V CDR1 and CDR2: SGHTA, FQGNSA. With V trimmed by 4 bases and J by 8 bases, 4 bases remained unmatched. Here immunoSEQ multiplex PCR was the method, and the copy in TCRdb shows in-frame clones only, minus some. This table holds over 110,000 clones, 85% to 95% found once. The sample originates from a study of T cell responses to AZD1222 COVID-19 vaccine. This clonotype originated in an adult in good health. Sequenced here: peripheral blood, sampled on day 0 of AZD1222 vaccination. This chain uses TRBV7-2 with TRBJ1-2, with 10 positions matching TRBD1. In DNA form, the CDR3 reads TGTGCCAGCAGCTACGACAGGGGGCTCGGCTACACCTTC. It is translated as CASSYDRGLGYTF.